Listed here are 12 T cell receptor beta chains from one sample, sequenced in a study of PD-1 blockade in classical Hodgkin lymphoma. Sample time point: newly diagnosed, previously untreated cHL patient sample. Data came from immunoSEQ multiplex PCR; TCRdb stores just in-frame clones and leaves some out. The repertoire holds 47,000 or so clones, with approximately 90% as singletons. Material for sequencing was peripheral blood mononuclear cells (PBMCs). These receptors originate from a human donor with classical Hodgkin lymphoma.

The chain has TRBV5-1 and TRBJ1-4, with D uncertain. The germline CDR1 and CDR2 sequences are SGHRS and YFSETQ. This CDR3 has 14 amino acids. Trimming shortened V by 0 bases and J by 4 bases, and 7 bases separated the two germline ends. CDR3 in amino acids: CASSLEGSNEKLFF. CDR3 bases: TGCGCCAGCAGCTTGGAGGGAAGTAATGAAAAACTGTTTTTT.

The chain combines TRBV6-1 with TRBJ2-2, with 11 bases fitting TRBD2. This CDR3 comprises 15 residues. Germline trimming cut 6 bases from V and 4 bases from J; bases unmatched to any gene: 4. Germline assignment: CDR1 MNHNS and CDR2 SASEGT. The CDR3 loop is CASRGTSGSTGELFF. In DNA form, the CDR3 reads TGTGCCAGCAGAGGCACTAGCGGGAGCACCGGGGAGCTGTTTTTT.

This chain uses TRBV15 with TRBJ1-1; possible D gene TRBD1, 5 bases. CDR3 size: 14 residues. Looked up from germline, CDR1 is LNHNV and CDR2 is YYDKDF (reference sequence). Trimming took 1 base from V and 3 from J, leaving 9 bases between them. CDR3 region: CATSRGPGDTEAFF. CDR3 sequence (DNA): TGTGCCACCAGCAGAGGGCCGGGGGACACTGAAGCTTTCTTT.

The V gene is TRBV5-5, the J gene TRBJ2-3; 10 bases map to TRBD2. With 4 bases clipped from V and 2 bases from J, the junction kept 4 bases outside the gene matches. Germline V gene data show CDR1 as SGHKS and CDR2 as YYEKEE (reference sequence). The CDR3 spans 15 residues. The CDR3 region has the DNA TGTGCCAGCAGCCCTCTAGCGGGAGCCACAGATACGCAGTATTTT. Residues: CASSPLAGATDTQYF. Full variable domain (remainder filled in from reference TRBV5-5 and TRBJ2-3): DAGVTQSPTHLIKTRGQQVTLRCSPISGHKSVSWYQQVLGQGPQFIFQYYEKEERGRGNFPDRFSARQFPNYSSELNVNALLLGDSALYLCASSPLAGATDTQYFGPGTRLTVL.

CDR3 coding DNA: TGTGCCAGCAGTTTTGGGAGCGGGAGTGGAGTCGGCAATGAGCAGTTCTTC. It encodes CASSFGSGSGVGNEQFF. The rearrangement joins TRBV28 to TRBJ2-1, with 8 bases that match TRBD2. Losses at the gene ends were 3 bases for V and 6 bases for J; bases not matched to a gene: 13. The CDR3 consists of 17 residues. Germline CDR1 and CDR2: MDHEN and SYDVKM.

This chain joins TRBV2 and TRBJ2-7; weak D call: TRBD2 (5 bases). With 6 bases removed from V and 6 bases from J, the gap between germline ends came to 15 bases. Germline CDR1 SNHLY, CDR2 FYNNEI. CDR3 length: 13 amino acids. The CDR3 spells CASSDGNSREQYF. CDR3 nucleotides: TGTGCCAGCAGCGACGGGAACTCACGCGAGCAGTACTTC.

V and J are TRBV9 and TRBJ1-2; the D is unclear. The germline V gene encodes CDR1 SGDLS and CDR2 YYNGEE. The length of the CDR3 is 13 residues. V was clipped by 2 bases and J by 2 bases, with 7 bases between them. The CDR3 spells CASSVRLNYGYTF. As DNA, the CDR3 is TGTGCCAGCAGCGTTAGGTTGAACTATGGCTACACCTTC.

This clone appeared a single time. This chain joins TRBV5-5 and TRBJ1-1; D uncertain. Trimming took off 0 bases at V and 8 bases at J, with 8 bases between the two ends. Germline lookup yields CDR1 SGHKS and CDR2 YYEKEE (reference sequence). The CDR3 runs 12 residues. The CDR3 nucleotides are TGTGCCAGCAGCTTGGCCGGCAGGGAAGCTTTCTTT. It encodes CASSLAGREAFF.

The chain carries TRBV21-1 and TRBJ2-7; no DNA check was done on the table's D call, TRBD2. TRBV21-1 is a pseudogene. The CDR3 is 12 amino acids. CDR3 sequence: CSGGANPHEQYV. CDR3 nucleotides: TGTTCCGGCGGGGCCAACCCCCACGAGCAGTACGTC.

The J gene is TRBJ2-5, the V gene TRBV4-1; D perhaps matches TRBD1 (6 bases). Germline CDR1 reads MGHRA; CDR2 reads YSYEKL. V gave up 4 bases and J gave up 2 bases, with 23 bases separating them. The CDR3 runs 18 residues. The CDR3 protein is CASSPAGAPVGTQETQYF. In nucleotides, the CDR3 is TGCGCCAGCAGCCCCGCCGGGGCCCCAGTAGGGACACAAGAGACCCAGTACTTC.

This clone was seen only once. Here the CDR3 DNA reads TGTGCCAGCAGCCGTTTGGGACAGGTGAACACTGAAGCTTTCTTT. Translating gives CASSRLGQVNTEAFF. The chain joins TRBV27 to TRBJ1-1; 8 bases agree with TRBD1. Germline-derived CDR1 and CDR2 are MNHEY and SMNVEV (reference sequence). The CDR3 loop spans 15 amino acids. Germline trimming cut 6 bases from V and 0 bases from J; bases unmatched to any gene: 6.

The chain combines TRBV6-5 with TRBJ2-7, with no clear D. The CDR3 is made up of 14 amino acids. The germline V gene encodes CDR1 MNHEY and CDR2 SVGAGI. Deletions cut 0 bases from V and 0 bases from J, with 6 bases between. The CDR3 DNA reads TGTGCCAGCAGTTACTCACGGAGCTCCTACGAGCAGTACGTC. As protein: CASSYSRSSYEQYV.